Shown below are 8 T cell receptor beta chains from a single sample sequenced in a study of blood T cells in healthy people across ages. The authors ran a second PCR of about 6 to 11 cycles using a sample-barcoded 5' primer and a J-beta primer mix. TCRdb called the 5' RACE reads again in MiXCR, with one record for every CDR3 protein. The sample consists of some 860,000 distinct CDR3 sequences, just over 55% of them appearing once. Sequenced material: blood. The receptor source for this set is a man aged 40-49 years in good health.

This chain uses TRBV29-1 with TRBJ2-7, with D hard to call. The CDR3 runs to 12 residues. Germline V gene lookup returns CDR1 SQVTM and CDR2 ANQGSEA. V was trimmed by 3 bases and J by 6 bases, leaving 12 bases between them. The CDR3 spells CSVEFSSSEQYF. CDR3 DNA sequence: TGCAGCGTTGAGTTTTCGAGCTCCGAGCAGTACTTC.

V and J are TRBV29-1 and TRBJ2-1; 10 bases line up with TRBD2. CDR3 size: 14 residues. The V gene's germline CDR1 is SQVTM and CDR2 ANQGSEA. J lost 9 bases, V lost 2 bases, and 7 bases had no gene match. The DNA for the CDR3 is TGCAGCGTTGAACCGAGCGGGAGGGTCACTGAGCAGTTCTTC. Translation: CSVEPSGRVTEQFF.

This chain connects TRBV11-2 to TRBJ1-6, with unresolved D. With 2 bases removed from V and 0 bases from J, the gap between germline ends came to 20 bases. The CDR3 is 20 amino acids. Germline values: CDR1 SGHAT, CDR2 FQNNGV. The CDR3 region is CASSLTQNSYASSYNSPLHF. The CDR3 region has the DNA TGTGCCAGCAGCTTAACGCAAAACAGCTACGCCAGCTCCTATAATTCACCCCTCCACTTT. Full variable domain (rest looked up from reference TRBV11-2 and TRBJ1-6): EAGVAQSPRYKIIEKRQSVAFWCNPISGHATLYWYQQILGQGPKLLIQFQNNGVVDDSQLPKDRFSAERLKGVDSTLKIQPAKLEDSAVYLCASSLTQNSYASSYNSPLHFGNGTRLTVT.

The J gene is TRBJ1-1, the V gene TRBV10-3; 8 bases map to TRBD1. The ends lost 2 bases at V and 3 bases at J; junction bases unmatched: 11. The CDR3 consists of 17 residues. Germline values: CDR1 ENHRY, CDR2 SYGVKD. CDR3 amino acids: CAISEPDRGMEDTEAFF. In DNA, the CDR3 is TGTGCCATCAGTGAGCCCGACAGGGGAATGGAGGACACTGAAGCTTTCTTT.

The V call is TRBV11-2, the J call TRBJ1-1, with no clear D. The germline CDR1 and CDR2 sequences are SGHAT and FQNNGV. V lost 5 bases to trimming and J lost 0 bases, with 10 bases between them. The CDR3 has 14 residues. CDR3 sequence (DNA): TGTGCCAGCAGCCCGTTGGGAATGAACACTGAAGCTTTCTTT. Its translation is CASSPLGMNTEAFF.

This chain joins TRBV2 and TRBJ1-2; TRBD1 might be the D (6 bases). V was pared by 6 bases and J by 3 bases, with 11 bases between. The CDR3 runs to 13 residues. Germline CDR1 SNHLY, CDR2 FYNNEI. The CDR3 loop reads CASRRGEDYGYTF. CDR3 coding DNA: TGTGCCAGCAGAAGGGGGGAAGACTATGGCTACACCTTC.

The sample holds a few counts of this clonotype. This chain uses TRBV25-1 with TRBJ2-7; D is unclear. CDR1 is MGHDK and CDR2 is SYGVNS in the germline V gene. Trimming left V 5 bases short and J 1 base short, with 12 bases between. This CDR3 comprises 14 residues. The CDR3 spells CASSYVAGSYEQYF. The CDR3 DNA reads TGTGCCAGCAGTTACGTAGCTGGTTCCTACGAGCAGTACTTC.

This clonotype has a handful of counts. The V and J genes are TRBV5-1 and TRBJ2-1; D is unresolved. The V gene lost 4 bases and the J gene lost 4 bases, with 9 bases spanning the gap. The CDR3 sequence is 13 residues long. Germline V lookup: CDR1 SGHRS, CDR2 YFSETQ. CDR3 nucleotide sequence: TGCGCCAGCAGCATGCGAGCATACAATGAGCAGTTCTTC. Its protein product is CASSMRAYNEQFF.